The present T cell receptor (beta chain) was sequenced within a study of cytomegalovirus exposure and HLA in healthy donors. Study background: Tens of millions of unique TCRs from HLA-typed donors were held in an early release of data. Of the donors genotyped, approximately 400 in all, around 76% fell in the Caucasian-associated ancestry cluster.

A note on this clone: The antigen remains undetermined.

Study conclusions and caveats: Earlier findings revealed that most TCR beta V segments proved productive either about 90% or about 30% of the time.

Researchers ran the PCR with 60 Vbeta and 13 Jbeta primers. Here immunoSEQ multiplex PCR was the method, and the copy in TCRdb shows in-frame clones only, minus some. The profile shows about 150,000 clones, 60% to 85% of them singletons. Losses at the gene ends were 5 bases for V and 6 bases for J; bases not matched to a gene: 4. This CDR3 comprises 13 residues. Germline V gene lookup returns CDR1 SGHAT and CDR2 FQNNGV. The genes are TRBV11-2 and TRBJ1-5; 7 bases are a match to TRBD1. The TCR comes from a woman aged 50 to 65 in good health and CMV-seropositive. Sequencing used PBMCs. The chain's CDR3 is CASSLTGAQPQHF. The CDR3 DNA is TGTGCCAGCAGCCTAACAGGGGCTCAGCCCCAGCATTTT.